These T cell receptor beta chains were read from a single sample in a study of T cells in Graves' hyperthyroidism and ophthalmopathy. TCRdb independently ran MiXCR on the multiplex PCR reads; one entry per CDR3 protein. The sample lists 500,000 to 600,000 distinct CDR3 sequences; 35% to 55% were seen once. Material: peripheral blood or thyroid tissue (not recorded which). The receptors come from an adult woman with Graves' disease, either hyperthyroidism or ophthalmopathy (not recorded which). The CDR3 runs from the conserved cysteine through the conserved F or W. D genes are given only for firm matches. A clone size is listed for some rows: how often the clone was seen (once, few, many), or a class if it is expanded.

DNA,CDR3,D,V,size,J
TGCGCCAGCAGCCCCTGGACTCGGGGGAATTCACCCCTCCACTTT,CASSPWTRGNSPLHF,NA,TRBV5-1,many,TRBJ1-6
TGTGCCAGCAGCGGCCGGGGGGGCCCGAACGAGCAGTACTTC,CASSGRGGPNEQYF,TRBD2,TRBV7-9,NA,TRBJ2-7
TGTGCCAGTAGTACGATCGGACAGCAAACTTATGGCTACACCTTC,CASSTIGQQTYGYTF,NA,TRBV19,NA,TRBJ1-2
TGTGCCAGCAGTCCTGACAGGGGGACCGACGAGCAGTACTTC,CASSPDRGTDEQYF,TRBD1,TRBV7-9,few,TRBJ2-7
TGTGCCAGCGCCCGTGCTGGCCGATCCTACGAGCAGTACTTC,CASARAGRSYEQYF,NA,TRBV2,many,TRBJ2-7
TGTGCCAGCAGTCCGTCGGGAGTTAGTTACGAGCAGTACTTC,CASSPSGVSYEQYF,NA,TRBV6-6,many,TRBJ2-7
TGTGCCATCAGAGGTGCGGGAGTCGGGGAGCTGTTTTTT,CAIRGAGVGELFF,TRBD2,TRBV10-3,once,TRBJ2-2
TGCGCCAGCAGCCCAGACGGGACTGATGGAAACACCATATATTTT,CASSPDGTDGNTIYF,NA,TRBV5-1,NA,TRBJ1-3
TGTGCCAGCAGCCCGAGACAGATCGCCGGGGCCAACGTCCTGACTTTC,CASSPRQIAGANVLTF,NA,TRBV7-8,NA,TRBJ2-6
TGTGCCAGCCGGGAGCCGGAGGTGACCTCTAAGGAGCAGTACTTC,CASREPEVTSKEQYF,NA,TRBV6-4,many,TRBJ2-7
TGTGCCAGCAGTTTCACGTCGTCAGCAGAGACCCAGTACTTC,CASSFTSSAETQYF,NA,TRBV12-3/TRBV12-4,NA,TRBJ2-5
TGCAGTGCTGGACTTAACTCTGGAAACACCATATATTTT,CSAGLNSGNTIYF,NA,TRBV20-1,NA,TRBJ1-3
TGCAGTGCACTCGGGACAGGGGGCATCTACTCTGGTGCCAACGTCCTGACTTTC,CSALGTGGIYSGANVLTF,TRBD1,TRBV20-1,NA,TRBJ2-6
TGTGCCACCAGCAGCGGACCAGAAAAACTGTTTTTT,CATSSGPEKLFF,NA,TRBV15,many,TRBJ1-4
TGTGCCAGCAGTTGGCCGGGACAGGGAAACTACGGGGAGCTGTTTTTT,CASSWPGQGNYGELFF,TRBD1,TRBV7-9,once,TRBJ2-2
TGTGCCAGCAGCTACGCTGACAGGGGGCTCGGGCAGCCCCAGCATTTT,CASSYADRGLGQPQHF,TRBD1,TRBV7-8,many,TRBJ1-5
TGCGCCAGCAGCCTAGAAGGCAGCTTACGTGGCGAGCAGTACTTC,CASSLEGSLRGEQYF,NA,TRBV5-1,NA,TRBJ2-7
TGTGCCAGCAGTAGAGGACAGCCCTACGAGCAGTACTTC,CASSRGQPYEQYF,NA,TRBV27,once,TRBJ2-7
TGTGCCAGCAGCGTCCTGCAGGGGGCGGGAAAGACCCAGTACTTC,CASSVLQGAGKTQYF,TRBD1,TRBV7-8,many,TRBJ2-5
TGTGCCAGCAGCTTAGGACTTGGGAATAGCAATCAGCATTTT,CASSLGLGNSNQHF,NA,TRBV7-6,NA,TRBJ1-5
TGCAGTGCTAGAGATCTCTGGCTGCGGAACACTGAAGCTTTCTTT,CSARDLWLRNTEAFF,NA,TRBV20-1,many,TRBJ1-1
TGTGCCAGCAGCCCGGGCCTGGGCAAGGAACTGTTTTTT,CASSPGLGKELFF,NA,TRBV7-9,many,TRBJ1-4
TGTGCCAGCAGCACGTACCGGACAGACTATGGCTACACCTTC,CASSTYRTDYGYTF,NA,TRBV7-9,many,TRBJ1-2
TGTGCCACCAGTGACAGGACAGGGGGCTCCTACAATGAGCAGTTCTTC,CATSDRTGGSYNEQFF,TRBD1,TRBV24-1,NA,TRBJ2-1
TGTGCCAGCAGTTCGGGGGCTAGCATAGGGACCGGGGAGCTGTTTTTT,CASSSGASIGTGELFF,NA,TRBV2,many,TRBJ2-2
TGTGCCAGCAGCCCCATCGGTCGGGAGGGTTCCTACGAGCAGTACTTC,CASSPIGREGSYEQYF,TRBD2,TRBV11-3,many,TRBJ2-7
TGTGCCAGTACTCAACAGCCCCGCTCTGGAAACACCATATATTTT,CASTQQPRSGNTIYF,NA,TRBV19,many,TRBJ1-3
TGTGCCACCAGCAGAGATTCGGCTAGCACAGATACGCGGTATTTT,CATSRDSASTDTRYF,NA,TRBV15,once,TRBJ2-3
TGTGCCAGCAGCCCCACACAGGGTTCGGGGGAGCTGTTTTTT,CASSPTQGSGELFF,NA,TRBV7-9,NA,TRBJ2-2
TGTGCCACCAGTGATTTTGGGAATGAGCAGTTCTTC,CATSDFGNEQFF,NA,TRBV24-1,NA,TRBJ2-1
TGTGCCACAATCACTGGGGGACGAGAGACCCAGTACTTC,CATITGGRETQYF,NA,TRBV28,many,TRBJ2-5
TGTGCCAGCAGCAATGGAGGGTTAGGCGGGAGTGAGACCCAGTACTTC,CASSNGGLGGSETQYF,TRBD2,TRBV5-4,NA,TRBJ2-5
TGTGCCAGCAGCTACGGGACAGGGGCTGGGGCCAACGTCCTGACTTTC,CASSYGTGAGANVLTF,TRBD1,TRBV7-9,NA,TRBJ2-6
TGTGCCAGCGCCACATCGCCAGGAGGGGAAAACGAGCAGTACTTC,CASATSPGGENEQYF,NA,TRBV7-2,NA,TRBJ2-7
TGTGCCAGCAGTTTTGGTAGATTGGACACCATATATTTT,CASSFGRLDTIYF,NA,TRBV28,few,TRBJ1-3
TGCAGTGCCCCCTTCGGGGACGAGCAGTACTTC,CSAPFGDEQYF,NA,TRBV20-1,many,TRBJ2-7
TGTGCCACCAGCAGAGCCGGGATGGCCACTGAAGCTTTCTTT,CATSRAGMATEAFF,NA,TRBV15,NA,TRBJ1-1
TGCAGCGTTACCTATCGGGGACAGGTACGGACTGAAGCTTTCTTT,CSVTYRGQVRTEAFF,TRBD1,TRBV29-1,many,TRBJ1-1
TGTGCCAGCGGGGGGAGCACCCATCAGCCCCAGCATTTT,CASGGSTHQPQHF,NA,TRBV2,NA,TRBJ1-5